This T cell receptor (beta chain) was identified in a study of T cell repertoires in cytomegalovirus infection. Study information: Carrying CMV and the relevant HLA type showed in public TCR beta signatures. Study observations and caveats: Adding up the frequency of public TCR beta families identified people who carried CMV plus the relevant HLA. There were HLA-C-restricted CMV-specific TCR beta clonotypes dominating the ex vivo response.

One entry per CDR3 protein, called by TCRdb with MiXCR from the reads. The table includes approximately 630,000 distinct CDR3 sequences, 24% detected once. Only a few counts were recorded for this clonotype. The target antigen is unknown. This TCR came from a human donor in good health (CMV status not recorded). Some clones in this sample may be carry-over from other donors' samples. The sequenced material came from CD8+ T cells from PBMCs.

Written as DNA, the CDR3 is TGCGCCAGCAGTTTTTCGCGGTACAAACAACTCACTGAAGCTTTCTTT. Translation: CASSFSRYKQLTEAFF. V is TRBV5-1 and J is TRBJ1-1; no clear D gene. V was clipped by 5 bases and J by 4 bases, with 21 bases between them. Germline V gene sequence: CDR1 SGHRS, CDR2 YFSETQ. The CDR3 is 16 residues long.